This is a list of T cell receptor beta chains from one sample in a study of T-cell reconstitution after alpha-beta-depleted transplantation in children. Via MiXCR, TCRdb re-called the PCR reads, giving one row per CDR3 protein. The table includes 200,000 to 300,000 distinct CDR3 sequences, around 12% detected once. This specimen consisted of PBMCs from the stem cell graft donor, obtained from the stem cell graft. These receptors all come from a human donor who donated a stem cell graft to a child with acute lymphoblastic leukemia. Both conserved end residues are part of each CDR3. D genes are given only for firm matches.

CDR3 protein: CASSIGILRGIAFF
V gene: TRBV19
J gene: TRBJ1-1
D gene: .

CDR3 protein: CSARLGQGSGYTF
V gene: TRBV20-1
J gene: TRBJ1-2
D gene: TRBD1

CDR3 protein: CAISTTALNTEAFF
V gene: TRBV28
J gene: TRBJ1-1
D gene: .

CDR3 protein: CASSFGLAGGPNEQYF
V gene: TRBV27
J gene: TRBJ2-7
D gene: TRBD2

CDR3 protein: CASSPGPFYEQYF
V gene: TRBV5-1
J gene: TRBJ2-7
D gene: .

CDR3 protein: CASSRLGITDTQYF
V gene: TRBV7-3
J gene: TRBJ2-3
D gene: .

CDR3 protein: CSAPGQGGEQYF
V gene: TRBV20-1
J gene: TRBJ2-7
D gene: TRBD1

CDR3 protein: CASSPSGIPYNEQFF
V gene: TRBV12-3/TRBV12-4
J gene: TRBJ2-1
D gene: TRBD2

CDR3 protein: CASSSDRANSPLHF
V gene: TRBV5-1
J gene: TRBJ1-6
D gene: TRBD1

CDR3 protein: CASSLGTGIDGYTF
V gene: TRBV7-9
J gene: TRBJ1-2
D gene: TRBD1

CDR3 protein: CASGGTNTGELFF
V gene: TRBV6-2/TRBV6-3
J gene: TRBJ2-2
D gene: .

CDR3 protein: CASGDPLEADTEAFF
V gene: TRBV6-2/TRBV6-3
J gene: TRBJ1-1
D gene: .

CDR3 protein: CASNWGMNTEAFF
V gene: TRBV12-3/TRBV12-4
J gene: TRBJ1-1
D gene: .

CDR3 protein: CASSLAGSVEEQFF
V gene: TRBV5-4
J gene: TRBJ2-1
D gene: .

CDR3 protein: CSVEGLFAGENIQYF
V gene: TRBV29-1
J gene: TRBJ2-4
D gene: .

CDR3 protein: CASSLGGPGELFF
V gene: TRBV12-3/TRBV12-4
J gene: TRBJ2-2
D gene: .

CDR3 protein: CASAELYEQYF
V gene: TRBV12-1
J gene: TRBJ2-7
D gene: .

CDR3 protein: CASSNPRSGGFEQYF
V gene: TRBV7-9
J gene: TRBJ2-7
D gene: .

CDR3 protein: CATSLEAGTQYF
V gene: TRBV12-3/TRBV12-4
J gene: TRBJ2-5
D gene: .

CDR3 protein: CASSQSASTDTQYF
V gene: TRBV3-1
J gene: TRBJ2-3
D gene: .

CDR3 protein: CASSSLRTPHNEQFF
V gene: TRBV6-5
J gene: TRBJ2-1
D gene: .

CDR3 protein: CASSPTRGIAKNIQYF
V gene: TRBV11-2
J gene: TRBJ2-4
D gene: .

CDR3 protein: CSDLDPAATQYF
V gene: TRBV29-1
J gene: TRBJ2-3
D gene: .

CDR3 protein: CASSVVQDTDTQYF
V gene: TRBV9
J gene: TRBJ2-3
D gene: .

CDR3 protein: CSANDPMVFGNTIYF
V gene: TRBV20-1
J gene: TRBJ1-3
D gene: .

CDR3 protein: CSAASGSSNEQFF
V gene: TRBV20-1
J gene: TRBJ2-1
D gene: TRBD2

CDR3 protein: CASSRSMINTGELFF
V gene: TRBV11-2
J gene: TRBJ2-2
D gene: .

CDR3 protein: CAISDPRGATYNEQFF
V gene: TRBV10-3
J gene: TRBJ2-1
D gene: .

CDR3 protein: CASSSRTGTGRSSGANVLTF
V gene: TRBV11-2
J gene: TRBJ2-6
D gene: .

CDR3 protein: CASSSGAGPLSGANVLTF
V gene: TRBV7-3
J gene: TRBJ2-6
D gene: .

CDR3 protein: CASSQPESNSGANVLTF
V gene: TRBV4-2
J gene: TRBJ2-6
D gene: .

CDR3 protein: CASSPRDRDNEQFF
V gene: TRBV28
J gene: TRBJ2-1
D gene: TRBD1

CDR3 protein: CASSLVSRGGYEQYF
V gene: TRBV5-1
J gene: TRBJ2-7
D gene: .

CDR3 protein: CSVAPARRNEQFF
V gene: TRBV29-1
J gene: TRBJ2-1
D gene: .

CDR3 protein: CASSGKTFGNTEAFF
V gene: TRBV5-1
J gene: TRBJ1-1
D gene: .

CDR3 protein: CASSPPRASNSPLHF
V gene: TRBV6-1
J gene: TRBJ1-6
D gene: .

CDR3 protein: CASSLGTGASGNTIYF
V gene: TRBV7-9
J gene: TRBJ1-3
D gene: .

CDR3 protein: CASSLVWTGGIEKLFF
V gene: TRBV7-9
J gene: TRBJ1-4
D gene: TRBD1

CDR3 protein: CASSLRGPTGELFF
V gene: TRBV7-9
J gene: TRBJ2-2
D gene: .

CDR3 protein: CASRFGSSYEQYF
V gene: TRBV6-2/TRBV6-3
J gene: TRBJ2-7
D gene: .

CDR3 protein: CSVEDPGADTQYF
V gene: TRBV29-1
J gene: TRBJ2-3
D gene: .

CDR3 protein: CASSILAGRRDTQYF
V gene: TRBV19
J gene: TRBJ2-3
D gene: TRBD2

CDR3 protein: CSPRPGRAGKETQYF
V gene: TRBV20-1
J gene: TRBJ2-5
D gene: TRBD2

CDR3 protein: CASSLSGTVNTEAFF
V gene: TRBV5-1
J gene: TRBJ1-1
D gene: TRBD1

CDR3 protein: CASSLRTAINEQFF
V gene: TRBV5-1
J gene: TRBJ2-1
D gene: .

CDR3 protein: CASSPSSATSGYEAFF
V gene: TRBV28
J gene: TRBJ1-1
D gene: .

CDR3 protein: CASTPPEDRWTGNTIYF
V gene: TRBV7-9
J gene: TRBJ1-3
D gene: TRBD1

CDR3 protein: CSVGTNEQFF
V gene: TRBV29-1
J gene: TRBJ2-1
D gene: .

CDR3 protein: CASSPGVNTGELFF
V gene: TRBV19
J gene: TRBJ2-2
D gene: .

CDR3 protein: CASSFGQGGTAGLQYF
V gene: TRBV7-9
J gene: TRBJ2-3
D gene: .

CDR3 protein: CASSEGQGEHNEQFF
V gene: TRBV6-4
J gene: TRBJ2-1
D gene: TRBD1

CDR3 protein: CASSQDIQDPYEQYF
V gene: TRBV3-1
J gene: TRBJ2-7
D gene: .

CDR3 protein: CASSFRQGAQNIQYF
V gene: TRBV13
J gene: TRBJ2-4
D gene: TRBD1

CDR3 protein: CSAVKGQLNQPQHF
V gene: TRBV20-1
J gene: TRBJ1-5
D gene: .

CDR3 protein: CASTAGYGYTF
V gene: TRBV25-1
J gene: TRBJ1-2
D gene: .